A selection of T cell receptor beta chains follows, all from one sample in a study of blood T cells in healthy people across ages. TCRdb ran MiXCR on the 5' RACE reads and lists one entry per CDR3 protein. The sample records almost 800,000 distinct CDR3 sequences, 58% being singletons. The specimen sequenced was blood. The origin of the receptors is a man younger than 45 in good health. The CDR3 runs from the conserved cysteine through the conserved F or W. A D gene is named only where the DNA matches it firmly. Clone size is shown for a subset of rows, as once, few, many or a class of expanded clone.

TRBD1 TRBJ2-3 . TRBV7-2 TGTGCCAGCAGGACAGACAGGGGCACAGATACGCAGTATTTT CASRTDRGTDTQYF
. TRBJ2-7 . TRBV7-9 TGTGCCAGCAGCCATATGGGGGGGCGACCCTACGAGCAGTACTTC CASSHMGGRPYEQYF
. TRBJ2-5 . TRBV7-8 TGTGCCAGCTCTCGGGTGGGGGAGCAGTACTTC CASSRVGEQYF
. TRBJ1-2 once TRBV30 TGTGCCTGGAGTCGCCAGGGATATGGCTACACCTTC CAWSRQGYGYTF
. TRBJ2-5 . TRBV2 TGTGCCAGCAGTGAAGATGGCGGGGGCGGAGAGACCCAGTACTTC CASSEDGGGGETQYF
. TRBJ2-1 . TRBV9 TGTGCCAGCAGCCCGTCCTTACAGGGCTCCTACAATGAGCAGTTCTTC CASSPSLQGSYNEQFF
TRBD2 TRBJ2-3 once TRBV10-3 TGTGCCATCAGTGAGCATCGGAGGGGACTAGCCAGAGATACGCAGTATTTT CAISEHRRGLARDTQYF
TRBD1 TRBJ2-1 . TRBV3-1 TGTGCCAGCAGCCGGACAGGGCCAAATGAGCAGTTCTTC CASSRTGPNEQFF
TRBD1 TRBJ1-1 few TRBV7-2 TGTGCCAGCAGCCCGACAGGGTTTATAGAAGCTTTCTTT CASSPTGFIEAFF
TRBD1 TRBJ1-2 few TRBV20-1 TGCAGTGTGACAGGGTACTATGGCTACACCTTC CSVTGYYGYTF
. TRBJ2-1 . TRBV7-9 TGTGCCAGCAGCTTTGAAGTCCCAGGGCCGCAAGGGAATGAGCAGTTCTTC CASSFEVPGPQGNEQFF
. TRBJ1-1 few TRBV6-5 TGTGCCAGCACGGCCGAGGGGTACACTGAAGCTTTCTTT CASTAEGYTEAFF
. TRBJ2-3 . TRBV25-1 TGTGCCACCAATGAGGACCAGACAGATACGCAGTATTTT CATNEDQTDTQYF
TRBD2 TRBJ2-1 . TRBV7-9 TGTGCCAGCAGCTTCCCGGGACTAGCGGGGGGACAGTTCTTC CASSFPGLAGGQFF
. TRBJ2-5 few TRBV4-3 TGCGCCAGCAGCCAAGTGTTCGGGGAGACCCAGTACTTC CASSQVFGETQYF
. TRBJ2-3 . TRBV7-2 TGTGCCAGCAACCGGTTGAGGGGCCAAGCAGATACGCAGTATTTT CASNRLRGQADTQYF
. TRBJ2-7 . TRBV20-1 TGCAGTGCCCCCAACCCCAGCCTCTACGAGCAGTACTTC CSAPNPSLYEQYF
TRBD2 TRBJ2-1 . TRBV7-2 TGTGCCAGCAGCTTAGGCGGCGGGAGGGCCAGTGAGCAGTTCTTC CASSLGGGRASEQFF
. TRBJ2-7 . TRBV7-9 TGTGCCAGCAGCTTAGAGTGGGCTGGCACCTACGAGCAGTACTTC CASSLEWAGTYEQYF
TRBD2 TRBJ2-1 few TRBV6-2/TRBV6-3 TGTGCCAGCAGTCCCCGCTCAGCGGGACCATACAATGAGCAGTTCTTC CASSPRSAGPYNEQFF
. TRBJ2-5 . TRBV20-1 TGCAGTGCTCCCCTCCGAGAGACCCAGTACTTC CSAPLRETQYF
. TRBJ2-7 . TRBV21-1 TGTGCCAGCAGCAAAGCGGCTAGCGGGAGGCACGAGCAGTACTTC CASSKAASGRHEQYF
. TRBJ2-7 . TRBV7-9 TGTGCCAGCAGCCTCGGCCTTTGGTCCGGAGAGCAGTACTTC CASSLGLWSGEQYF
. TRBJ2-7 . TRBV5-1 TGCGCCAGCAGCGAGCAGGGCCTGAGCAACGAGCAGTACTTC CASSEQGLSNEQYF
. TRBJ2-1 few TRBV11-1 TGTGCCAGCAGCTCACAAACTGACTCTCACAATGAGCAGTTCTTC CASSSQTDSHNEQFF
. TRBJ2-7 . TRBV5-1 TGCGCCAGCAGCTTCGACCCCTTCTGGACACGCCCAACCTACGAGCAGTACTTC CASSFDPFWTRPTYEQYF
TRBD1 TRBJ2-3 . TRBV9 TGTGCCAGCAGCGTAGCTGAACAGGGGGCGTATACGCAGTATTTT CASSVAEQGAYTQYF
. TRBJ2-7 . TRBV28 TGTGCCAGCAGTGCCCCGGGACGCACCTCCTACGAGCAGTACTTC CASSAPGRTSYEQYF
TRBD2 TRBJ2-3 once TRBV15 TGTGCCACCAGCAGAGAGATTAGCGGGAGTGTGGATACGCAGTATTTT CATSREISGSVDTQYF
TRBD1 TRBJ2-5 . TRBV7-9 TGTGCCAGCAGCTTAGGGGACAGAAATTTACAAGAGACCCAGTACTTC CASSLGDRNLQETQYF
. TRBJ2-7 . TRBV10-3 TGTGCCATCGGAGGACCCGTCTCCTACGAGCAGTACTTC CAIGGPVSYEQYF
. TRBJ2-7 . TRBV28 TGTGCCAGCAGCTCCCTTACGGTTGTCGGCGAGCAGTACTTC CASSSLTVVGEQYF
TRBD1 TRBJ2-7 . TRBV7-2 TGTGCCAGCAGCGAGGGGGCGGGTTTCTACGAGCAGTACTTC CASSEGAGFYEQYF
TRBD2 TRBJ2-7 . TRBV7-3 TGTGCCAGCAGTTTCAGGACTAGCGGGAGAAGGTACGAGCAGTACTTC CASSFRTSGRRYEQYF
. TRBJ2-7 . TRBV14 TGTGCCCTTGGGACCTACAGACCCGCAAGCCCCTACGAGCAGTACTTC CALGTYRPASPYEQYF
. TRBJ2-3 . TRBV11-2 TGTGCCAGCAGCTTGGGGGGCTTTACAGATACGCAGTATTTT CASSLGGFTDTQYF
. TRBJ2-7 . TRBV12-3/TRBV12-4 TGTGCCAGCAGTTACGCCCACGAGCAGTACTTC CASSYAHEQYF
TRBD2 TRBJ2-3 few TRBV27 TGTGCCAGCAGTTATCGGGGGGAGGCAGATACGCAGTATTTT CASSYRGEADTQYF
. TRBJ2-7 . TRBV29-1 TGCAGCGTTGATGGGCGGCCCCATGAGTACTTC CSVDGRPHEYF
. TRBJ2-7 once TRBV6-1 TGTGCCAGCAGTGTCGGGGGAGCCCGCGAGCAGTACTTC CASSVGGAREQYF
TRBD1 TRBJ1-6 . TRBV7-2 TGTGCCAGCAGCCCAGGTACAGGGGGCGCGGGTTCACCCCTCCACTTT CASSPGTGGAGSPLHF
. TRBJ2-7 many TRBV29-1 TGCAGCGTTGAAACTGTCGGAGCCTCCTACGAGCAGTACTTC CSVETVGASYEQYF
. TRBJ2-1 . TRBV7-3 TGTGCCAGCAGCTTAACGTCAAATGTCGTTCAGTTCTTC CASSLTSNVVQFF
. TRBJ2-1 once TRBV29-1 TGCAGCGTTGCGGGGGAGGTGGGTGGGAATGAGCAGTTCTTC CSVAGEVGGNEQFF
TRBD1 TRBJ2-2 . TRBV4-1 TGCGCCAGCAGCCAGATAGGGGGCCCGGCTGGGGAGCTGTTTTTT CASSQIGGPAGELFF
TRBD2 TRBJ2-3 few TRBV10-3 TGTGCCATCAGTGAGACGACTAGGACTAGGACTAGCACAGATACGCAGTATTTT CAISETTRTRTSTDTQYF
TRBD2 TRBJ2-1 . TRBV3-1 TGTGCCAGCAGCCAAGATCGGGGAGCGGGGACCTACAATGAGCAGTTCTTC CASSQDRGAGTYNEQFF
. TRBJ2-1 . TRBV4-3 TGCGCCAGCAGCCAAGGAAGCGGCCTCTACAATGAGCAGTTCTTC CASSQGSGLYNEQFF
. TRBJ2-7 . TRBV5-5 TGTGCCAGCAGCCGATCTTGGGGGCTCTACGAGCAGTACTTC CASSRSWGLYEQYF